This is a list of T cell receptor beta chains from one sample in a study of CD8 T cells in ankylosing spondylitis. One entry per CDR3 protein results from TCRdb running MiXCR on the 5' RACE reads. Of about 160,000 distinct CDR3 sequences in the sample, 40% to 50% were seen once. Input material: synovial fluid, either unsorted or a sorted T cell fraction (not recorded which). These receptors were taken from a male donor with ankylosing spondylitis. Each CDR3 is given with its conserved first and last residue. Fields, in order: CDR3 protein, CDR3 DNA, V gene, clone size, CDR3 length, D gene, J gene. A D gene is named only where the DNA matches it firmly. Clone sizes are given selectively: once, few, many, or a class where the clone is expanded.

CDR3 protein: CAWSPFSPGELFF
CDR3 DNA: TGTGCCTGGAGTCCATTTAGCCCCGGGGAGCTGTTTTTT
V gene: TRBV30
clone size: few
CDR3 length: 13
D gene: .
J gene: TRBJ2-2

CDR3 protein: CASSTLLFRTGGYEQYF
CDR3 DNA: TGTGCCAGCAGCACACTACTCTTCAGGACAGGGGGCTACGAGCAGTACTTC
V gene: TRBV21-1
clone size: few
CDR3 length: 17
D gene: .
J gene: TRBJ2-7

CDR3 protein: CAISEQPPDGYTF
CDR3 DNA: TGTGCCATCAGTGAGCAACCACCTGATGGCTACACCTTC
V gene: TRBV10-3
clone size: .
CDR3 length: 13
D gene: .
J gene: TRBJ1-2

CDR3 protein: CASSNPRKTQYF
CDR3 DNA: TGTGCCAGCAGTAATCCCCGGAAGACCCAGTACTTC
V gene: TRBV3-1
clone size: once
CDR3 length: 12
D gene: .
J gene: TRBJ2-5

CDR3 protein: CASSYSEGAHTEAFF
CDR3 DNA: TGTGCCAGCAGTTACTCTGAGGGGGCGCACACTGAAGCTTTCTTT
V gene: TRBV6-5
clone size: .
CDR3 length: 15
D gene: TRBD1
J gene: TRBJ1-1

CDR3 protein: CASSLDLLAGMPYEQYF
CDR3 DNA: TGTGCCAGCAGCTTAGATCTTCTAGCGGGAATGCCCTACGAGCAGTACTTC
V gene: TRBV11-2
clone size: .
CDR3 length: 17
D gene: TRBD2
J gene: TRBJ2-7

CDR3 protein: CASSLVGRQFCGYTF
CDR3 DNA: TGTGCCAGCAGCTTAGTCGGGCGACAGTTCTGTGGCTACACCTTC
V gene: TRBV7-9
clone size: .
CDR3 length: 15
D gene: .
J gene: TRBJ1-2

CDR3 protein: CASSQDRIMAGGTTDTQYF
CDR3 DNA: TGCGCCAGCAGCCAAGATAGAATTATGGCAGGGGGGACGACAGATACGCAGTATTTT
V gene: TRBV4-3
clone size: .
CDR3 length: 19
D gene: .
J gene: TRBJ2-3

CDR3 protein: CASSIASSYNEQFF
CDR3 DNA: TGTGCCAGCAGTATAGCGAGCTCCTACAATGAGCAGTTCTTC
V gene: TRBV28
clone size: .
CDR3 length: 14
D gene: .
J gene: TRBJ2-1

CDR3 protein: CATGGGQGLRNTEAFF
CDR3 DNA: TGTGCCACCGGCGGGGGACAGGGTTTAAGGAACACTGAAGCTTTCTTT
V gene: TRBV24-1
clone size: .
CDR3 length: 16
D gene: TRBD1
J gene: TRBJ1-1

CDR3 protein: CASTRTTALYEQYF
CDR3 DNA: TGTGCCAGCACTAGAACTACAGCCCTCTACGAGCAGTACTTC
V gene: TRBV6-1
clone size: few
CDR3 length: 14
D gene: .
J gene: TRBJ2-7

CDR3 protein: CSARWINYGYTF
CDR3 DNA: TGCAGTGCTAGGTGGATAAACTATGGCTACACCTTC
V gene: TRBV20-1
clone size: .
CDR3 length: 12
D gene: .
J gene: TRBJ1-2

CDR3 protein: CASSYRTSGRLADTQYF
CDR3 DNA: TGTGCCAGCAGTTACAGGACTAGCGGGAGGTTAGCAGATACGCAGTATTTT
V gene: TRBV6-5
clone size: .
CDR3 length: 17
D gene: TRBD2
J gene: TRBJ2-3

CDR3 protein: CATLDRSGNTIYF
CDR3 DNA: TGTGCCACCCTCGACAGGAGTGGAAACACCATATATTTT
V gene: TRBV10-3
clone size: many
CDR3 length: 13
D gene: .
J gene: TRBJ1-3

CDR3 protein: CASSFGTNSYEQYF
CDR3 DNA: TGTGCCAGCAGTTTCGGGACAAACTCCTACGAGCAGTACTTC
V gene: TRBV12-3/TRBV12-4
clone size: .
CDR3 length: 14
D gene: .
J gene: TRBJ2-7

CDR3 protein: CASSQELNGYGYTF
CDR3 DNA: TGCGCCAGCAGCCAAGAGCTCAATGGCTATGGCTATACCTTC
V gene: TRBV4-1
clone size: .
CDR3 length: 14
D gene: .
J gene: TRBJ1-2

CDR3 protein: CASSLEGLANNEQFF
CDR3 DNA: TGTGCCAGCAGCTTAGAGGGACTAGCGAACAATGAGCAGTTCTTC
V gene: TRBV11-2
clone size: .
CDR3 length: 15
D gene: TRBD2
J gene: TRBJ2-1

CDR3 protein: CASSLIRRNKENMNTEAFF
CDR3 DNA: TGTGCCAGCAGCTTAATCAGGCGGAACAAGGAGAACATGAACACTGAAGCTTTCTTT
V gene: TRBV7-4
clone size: .
CDR3 length: 19
D gene: .
J gene: TRBJ1-1

CDR3 protein: CSAREGGNEQFF
CDR3 DNA: TGCAGTGCTAGAGAGGGCGGCAATGAGCAGTTCTTC
V gene: TRBV20-1
clone size: .
CDR3 length: 12
D gene: .
J gene: TRBJ2-1

CDR3 protein: CASSQTGSGGSQETQYF
CDR3 DNA: TGTGCCAGCAGCCAAACGGGTAGCGGGGGGTCTCAAGAGACCCAGTACTTC
V gene: TRBV4-2
clone size: many
CDR3 length: 17
D gene: TRBD2
J gene: TRBJ2-5

CDR3 protein: CSARDLESTYEQYF
CDR3 DNA: TGCAGTGCTAGAGATTTGGAGAGTACCTACGAGCAGTACTTC
V gene: TRBV20-1
clone size: .
CDR3 length: 14
D gene: .
J gene: TRBJ2-7

CDR3 protein: CSVEEAPSGNPYEQYF
CDR3 DNA: TGCAGCGTTGAAGAGGCCCCTAGCGGAAATCCCTACGAGCAGTACTTC
V gene: TRBV29-1
clone size: .
CDR3 length: 16
D gene: TRBD2
J gene: TRBJ2-7

CDR3 protein: CASSGDRTTFIYEQYF
CDR3 DNA: TGTGCCAGCAGTGGGGACAGAACAACTTTCATCTACGAGCAGTACTTC
V gene: TRBV12-3/TRBV12-4
clone size: few
CDR3 length: 16
D gene: TRBD1
J gene: TRBJ2-7

CDR3 protein: CASSVSEGTEAFF
CDR3 DNA: TGTGCCAGCAGTGTTTCGGAGGGCACTGAAGCTTTCTTT
V gene: TRBV6-4
clone size: .
CDR3 length: 13
D gene: .
J gene: TRBJ1-1

CDR3 protein: CATSDLLASGSRNEQFF
CDR3 DNA: TGTGCCACCAGTGATTTGTTGGCTAGCGGGAGTCGTAATGAGCAGTTCTTC
V gene: TRBV24-1
clone size: few
CDR3 length: 17
D gene: TRBD2
J gene: TRBJ2-1

CDR3 protein: CASSGKAGGGEQFF
CDR3 DNA: TGTGCCAGCAGTGGAAAAGCGGGAGGGGGGGAGCAGTTCTTC
V gene: TRBV2
clone size: few
CDR3 length: 14
D gene: TRBD2
J gene: TRBJ2-1

CDR3 protein: CSARNFRDRESEQYF
CDR3 DNA: TGCAGTGCTAGAAACTTCCGGGACAGGGAATCCGAGCAGTACTTC
V gene: TRBV20-1
clone size: .
CDR3 length: 15
D gene: TRBD1
J gene: TRBJ2-7

CDR3 protein: CASSLAWTEMNTEAFF
CDR3 DNA: TGTGCCAGCAGCTTAGCTTGGACAGAGATGAACACTGAAGCTTTCTTT
V gene: TRBV7-9
clone size: .
CDR3 length: 16
D gene: .
J gene: TRBJ1-1

CDR3 protein: CAIGRTAGQETQYF
CDR3 DNA: TGTGCCATCGGGCGGACCGCGGGTCAAGAGACCCAGTACTTC
V gene: TRBV10-3
clone size: once
CDR3 length: 14
D gene: .
J gene: TRBJ2-5

CDR3 protein: CASSASYRGPLQETQYF
CDR3 DNA: TGTGCCAGCAGCGCCTCTTACAGGGGGCCGCTCCAAGAGACCCAGTACTTC
V gene: TRBV9
clone size: .
CDR3 length: 17
D gene: TRBD1
J gene: TRBJ2-5

CDR3 protein: CASSLRLAETTGELFF
CDR3 DNA: TGTGCCAGCAGTTTACGACTAGCGGAAACTACCGGGGAGCTGTTTTTT
V gene: TRBV27
clone size: .
CDR3 length: 16
D gene: TRBD2
J gene: TRBJ2-2

CDR3 protein: CASSPDVREQFF
CDR3 DNA: TGCGCCAGCAGCCCGGACGTTAGGGAGCAGTTCTTC
V gene: TRBV4-1
clone size: .
CDR3 length: 12
D gene: .
J gene: TRBJ2-1

CDR3 protein: CASSLLSDILYGYTF
CDR3 DNA: TGTGCCAGCAGTTTATTATCTGACATCCTCTATGGCTACACCTTC
V gene: TRBV28
clone size: .
CDR3 length: 15
D gene: .
J gene: TRBJ1-2

CDR3 protein: CASRLWWSTGELFF
CDR3 DNA: TGCGCCAGCAGGTTGTGGTGGAGCACCGGGGAGCTGTTTTTT
V gene: TRBV5-1
clone size: .
CDR3 length: 14
D gene: .
J gene: TRBJ2-2

CDR3 protein: CASSLMGLAGIPSYNEQFF
CDR3 DNA: TGCGCCAGCAGCTTAATGGGACTAGCGGGAATCCCCTCCTACAATGAGCAGTTCTTC
V gene: TRBV5-1
clone size: once
CDR3 length: 19
D gene: TRBD2
J gene: TRBJ2-1

CDR3 protein: CASSYRGTDPYGYTF
CDR3 DNA: TGTGCCAGCAGTTACCGGGGGACAGACCCCTATGGCTACACCTTC
V gene: TRBV6-5
clone size: .
CDR3 length: 15
D gene: TRBD1
J gene: TRBJ1-2

CDR3 protein: CASSLGGLGCNEQFF
CDR3 DNA: TGTGCCAGCAGCTTAGGTGGGCTAGGATGCAATGAGCAGTTCTTC
V gene: TRBV7-8
clone size: .
CDR3 length: 15
D gene: .
J gene: TRBJ2-1

CDR3 protein: CASSFGVGGLAGVGYEQYF
CDR3 DNA: TGTGCCAGCAGCTTCGGGGTCGGGGGACTAGCGGGAGTCGGGTACGAGCAGTACTTC
V gene: TRBV5-6
clone size: .
CDR3 length: 19
D gene: TRBD2
J gene: TRBJ2-7

CDR3 protein: CASSLGRGRLTEKLFF
CDR3 DNA: TGTGCCAGCAGCTTAGGAAGGGGCCGCCTAACGGAAAAACTGTTTTTT
V gene: TRBV7-9
clone size: .
CDR3 length: 16
D gene: .
J gene: TRBJ1-4

CDR3 protein: CASTISGYNEQFF
CDR3 DNA: TGTGCCAGCACTATCTCCGGGTACAATGAGCAGTTCTTC
V gene: TRBV28
clone size: .
CDR3 length: 13
D gene: .
J gene: TRBJ2-1

CDR3 protein: CASSWTSGPYNEQFF
CDR3 DNA: TGTGCCAGCAGTTGGACTAGCGGCCCCTACAATGAGCAGTTCTTC
V gene: TRBV12-3/TRBV12-4
clone size: few
CDR3 length: 15
D gene: TRBD2
J gene: TRBJ2-1

CDR3 protein: CASSTEKEGTEAFF
CDR3 DNA: TGTGCCAGCAGCACCGAAAAGGAAGGGACTGAAGCTTTCTTT
V gene: TRBV21-1
clone size: .
CDR3 length: 14
D gene: .
J gene: TRBJ1-1

CDR3 protein: CASSLHRGLLTEAFF
CDR3 DNA: TGCGCCAGCAGCTTGCACAGAGGTCTACTCACTGAAGCTTTCTTT
V gene: TRBV5-1
clone size: few
CDR3 length: 15
D gene: .
J gene: TRBJ1-1

CDR3 protein: CAISEPTALNTEAFF
CDR3 DNA: TGTGCCATCAGTGAACCGACAGCATTGAACACTGAAGCTTTCTTT
V gene: TRBV10-3
clone size: many
CDR3 length: 15
D gene: .
J gene: TRBJ1-1

CDR3 protein: CASGRAGDNQPQHF
CDR3 DNA: TGTGCCAGCGGGCGGGCAGGGGATAATCAGCCCCAGCATTTT
V gene: TRBV6-1
clone size: .
CDR3 length: 14
D gene: .
J gene: TRBJ1-5

CDR3 protein: CSVEGTSGVSYNEQFF
CDR3 DNA: TGCAGCGTTGAAGGTACTAGCGGGGTCTCCTACAATGAGCAGTTCTTC
V gene: TRBV29-1
clone size: .
CDR3 length: 16
D gene: TRBD2
J gene: TRBJ2-1

CDR3 protein: CSARPKGLAGGPSEQFF
CDR3 DNA: TGCAGTGCTAGACCGAAGGGTTTAGCGGGAGGTCCCAGTGAGCAGTTCTTC
V gene: TRBV20-1
clone size: few
CDR3 length: 17
D gene: TRBD2
J gene: TRBJ2-1

CDR3 protein: CASSHCSPGLAGGPVHEQYF
CDR3 DNA: TGCGCCAGCAGCCATTGCAGTCCGGGACTAGCGGGAGGGCCGGTCCACGAGCAGTACTTC
V gene: TRBV4-3
clone size: few
CDR3 length: 20
D gene: TRBD2
J gene: TRBJ2-7

CDR3 protein: CASSRQIPGLAANEQFF
CDR3 DNA: TGTGCCAGCAGCCGTCAGATCCCGGGACTAGCGGCCAATGAGCAGTTCTTC
V gene: TRBV4-2
clone size: .
CDR3 length: 17
D gene: TRBD2
J gene: TRBJ2-1

CDR3 protein: CASSQDGSADSYNEQFF
CDR3 DNA: TGTGCCAGCAGCCAAGATGGGAGTGCGGACTCCTACAATGAGCAGTTCTTC
V gene: TRBV3-1
clone size: .
CDR3 length: 17
D gene: .
J gene: TRBJ2-1

CDR3 protein: CASSPAGGRSSYNEQFF
CDR3 DNA: TGTGCCAGCAGCCCGGCAGGGGGCAGAAGCTCCTACAATGAGCAGTTCTTC
V gene: TRBV5-5
clone size: few
CDR3 length: 17
D gene: TRBD1
J gene: TRBJ2-1

CDR3 protein: CASSLEGSSPLHF
CDR3 DNA: TGCGCCAGCAGCTTGGAAGGGAGCTCACCCCTCCACTTT
V gene: TRBV5-1
clone size: few
CDR3 length: 13
D gene: .
J gene: TRBJ1-6

CDR3 protein: CASSLGGRAYEQFF
CDR3 DNA: TGTGCCAGCAGTTTAGGCGGGAGGGCGTATGAGCAGTTCTTC
V gene: TRBV27
clone size: many
CDR3 length: 14
D gene: TRBD2
J gene: TRBJ2-1